Listed here are 14 T cell receptor beta chains from one sample, sequenced in a study of technical replicates of blood from a few donors. Some clones are missing from TCRdb's copy, which holds only in-frame ones; the method was immunoSEQ multiplex PCR. The table shows 90,000 to 100,000 clones, with 90% to 96% occurring only once. Material for sequencing was T cells isolated from PBMCs. These receptors all stem from a human donor in good health.

J is TRBJ2-1 and V is TRBV27; 12 nucleotides line up with TRBD2. The CDR3 is 16 amino acids. After removal of 8 bases from V and 9 bases from J, the junction contained 14 bases not matched to a gene. Germline V gives CDR1 MNHEY, CDR2 SMNVEV (reference sequence). CDR3 sequence reads: CASSDEGLAGPIEQFF. In DNA, the CDR3 is TGTGCCAGCTCAGATGAAGGACTAGCGGGACCTATTGAGCAGTTCTTC.

The rearrangement uses TRBV21-1 and TRBJ1-1; the table gives TRBD1 as D, unverified against the DNA. TRBV21-1 is classified as a pseudogene. This CDR3 is 15 amino acids long. Written as DNA, the CDR3 is TGTGCCAGCAGCGCAGGGACAGGGCCTAGCACGGAAGCTTTCTTT. This translates into CASSAGTGPSTEAFF.

Here the CDR3 DNA reads TGTGCCAGCAGCTCCGTGGACAGGTCAGCTTTCTTT. This translates into CASSSVDRSAFF. This chain links TRBV7-2 with TRBJ1-1; TRBD1 matches 7 bases. The germline V gene has CDR1 SGHTA and CDR2 FQGNSA. V dropped 4 bases and J dropped 10; count of bases not matched to a gene: 6. The CDR3 is 12 amino acids.

The gene calls are TRBV27 and TRBJ1-1; 8 positions agree with TRBD1. CDR3 length: 14 residues. The trim removed 7 bases at V and 10 bases at J, leaving 14 bases unmatched. The V gene's germline CDR1 is MNHEY and CDR2 SMNVEV (reference sequence). The CDR3 loop reads CASTRSSGTGTAFF. CDR3 nucleotide sequence: TGTGCCAGCACACGATCAAGCGGGACAGGCACAGCTTTCTTT.

The chain recombines TRBV4-2 with TRBJ2-1, with TRBD2 identical over 7 bases. The germline V gene encodes CDR1 LGHNA and CDR2 YNFKEQ. The CDR3 extends over 17 amino acids. V lost 0 bases and J lost 8; bases outside the gene matches: 13. CDR3 sequence reads: CASSQEYPWGRADEQFF. In DNA, the CDR3 is TGTGCCAGCAGCCAAGAATACCCTTGGGGGAGGGCGGATGAGCAGTTCTTC.

The chain combines TRBV5-6 with TRBJ1-5; TRBD1 aligns across 7 bases. CDR3 length: 16 amino acids. Germline V gene lookup returns CDR1 SGHDT and CDR2 YYEEEE. V lost 3 bases, J lost 2 bases, and 8 bases stayed unmatched. This CDR3 is CASSYYRGFGNQPQHF. Written as DNA, the CDR3 is TGTGCCAGCAGCTACTACAGGGGTTTCGGCAATCAGCCCCAGCATTTT.

This chain uses TRBV7-9 with TRBJ2-3; TRBD2 might be the D (5 bases). This CDR3 is built from 16 residues. Germline CDR1 and CDR2: SEHNR and FQNEAQ (reference sequence). V dropped 8 bases and J dropped 1 base, with 19 bases sitting between them. In DNA, the CDR3 is TGTGCCAGCGACTACCTCTTCGGGTTGCGCACAGATACGCAGTATTTT. Protein sequence: CASDYLFGLRTDTQYF.

This clone was found once. The chain uses TRBV10-2 and TRBJ2-5, with D possibly matching TRBD1 (7 bases). The CDR3 runs to 16 residues. Trimming left V 3 bases short and J 3 bases short, with 17 bases between. Germline V CDR1 and CDR2: WSHSY, SAAADI. The CDR3 DNA sequence: TGCGCCAGCAGTGATCCAGGCAGGGGGGTAGAAGAGACCCAGTACTTC. Its protein product is CASSDPGRGVEETQYF.

This chain connects TRBV2 to TRBJ1-4; no clear D gene. Trimming shortened V by 1 base and J by 1 base, and 4 bases separated the two germline ends. Germline lookup yields CDR1 SNHLY and CDR2 FYNNEI. The CDR3 spans 14 residues. This CDR3 is CASSEVVTNEKLFF. The DNA of the CDR3 is TGTGCCAGCAGTGAAGTCGTAACTAATGAAAAACTGTTTTTT.

The rearrangement uses TRBV4-3 and TRBJ1-2, with 7 bases that match TRBD1. This CDR3 is built from 14 residues. Germline V lookup: CDR1 LGHNA, CDR2 YSLEER. V dropped 1 base and J dropped 7; count of bases not matched to a gene: 6. CDR3 region: CASSQVDRGLGYTF. The CDR3 region has the DNA TGCGCCAGCAGCCAAGTTGATAGGGGGCTTGGCTACACCTTC.

The rearrangement joins TRBV9 to TRBJ2-1; 13 bases match TRBD2. Trimming took 2 bases from V and 10 from J; bases not matched to a gene: 6. CDR1 and CDR2 from the germline V gene are SGDLS and YYNGEE. The CDR3 is 15 amino acids. CDR3 amino acids: CASSVGTSGKEEQFF. Written as DNA, the CDR3 is TGTGCCAGCAGCGTTGGGACTAGCGGGAAGGAGGAGCAGTTCTTC.

V gene TRBV7-9 combines with J gene TRBJ2-7; D not certain. The CDR3 is 15 amino acids. The germline V and J ends were trimmed by 5 bases and 2 bases, with 16 bases remaining between them. In germline, CDR1 is SEHNR, CDR2 FQNEAQ (reference sequence). DNA for the CDR3: TGTGCCAGCAGCAAATTGAGCGATCAAACCTACGAGCAGTACTTC. Protein product: CASSKLSDQTYEQYF.

This clone appeared a few times. The CDR3 sequence is CASSVRPGSTDTQYF. For the CDR3, the DNA is TGTGCCAGCAGCGTACGCCCAGGGAGCACAGATACGCAGTATTTT. The chain has TRBV9 and TRBJ2-3; D is possibly TRBD1 (5 bases). This CDR3 is 15 amino acids long. Germline assignment: CDR1 SGDLS and CDR2 YYNGEE. Trimming took off 1 base at V and 0 bases at J, with 9 bases between the two ends. Full variable domain (rest looked up from reference TRBV9 and TRBJ2-3): DSGVTQTPKHLITATGQRVTLRCSPRSGDLSVYWYQQSLDQGLQFLIQYYNGEERAKGNILERFSAQQFPDLHSELNLSSLELGDSALYFCASSVRPGSTDTQYFGPGTRLTVL.

V is TRBV7-3 and J is TRBJ1-1; D gene unclear. This CDR3 region has 13 residues. Trimming removed 4 bases from V and 6 bases from J, with 12 bases in between. Germline lookup yields CDR1 SGHTA and CDR2 FQGTGA. In DNA form, the CDR3 reads TGTGCCAGCAGCTCCCGAAGGGAGGCTGAAGCTTTCTTT. This codes for CASSSRREAEAFF.